These 13 T cell receptor beta chains were all obtained from the same sample, sequenced in a study of shared clonotypes between healthy human individuals. Profiling relied on immunoSEQ multiplex PCR, and the TCRdb table lists in-frame clones only, not all of them. The top ten clones hold approximately 1.5% of a sample with under 1,100,000 clones, around 76% of them seen once. Material: memory CD4+ T cells sorted from blood. Described subset: CD45RA-negative fraction. These receptors originate from a man aged 18 to 29 in good health.

The chain has TRBV15 and TRBJ2-3, with 9 bases identical to TRBD1. Per germline, CDR1 LNHNV and CDR2 YYDKDF (reference sequence). This CDR3 contains 16 residues. The V and J ends lost 5 bases and 3 bases, in that order; junction bases with no gene match: 9. The CDR3 bases are TGTGCCACCAGCCAACGACAGGGGGGACCTACAGATACGCAGTATTTT. As protein: CATSQRQGGPTDTQYF. The variable domain in full, with the rest retrieved from reference TRBV15 and TRBJ2-3, is DAMVIQNPRYQVTQFGKPVTLSCSQTLNHNVMYWYQQKSSQAPKLLFHYYDKDFNNEADTPDNFQSRRPNTSFCFLDIRSPGLGDTAMYLCATSQRQGGPTDTQYFGPGTRLTVL.

The J gene is TRBJ2-5, the V gene TRBV10-2, with D perhaps matching TRBD1 or TRBD2 (6 bases each). V lost 7 bases and J lost 5, with 14 bases in between. Germline V lookup: CDR1 WSHSY, CDR2 SAAADI. The CDR3 totals 13 residues. As DNA, the CDR3 is TGCGCCAGCACAAACCGGGGGCCCGAGACCCAGTACTTC. As protein: CASTNRGPETQYF.

This clone was counted a single time. V gene TRBV14 combines with J gene TRBJ2-3, with D possibly TRBD2 on 5 matching bases. The CDR3 length is 18 residues. CDR1 is SGHDN and CDR2 is FVKESK in the germline V gene. Trimming took 0 bases from V and 3 from J, leaving 19 bases between them. The CDR3 here is CASSQDRLARWLTDTQYF. The CDR3, as DNA: TGTGCCAGCAGCCAAGATCGGCTAGCAAGGTGGCTAACAGATACGCAGTATTTT.

The chain combines TRBV2 with TRBJ1-2, with no clear D. The CDR3 contains 13 residues. Trimming took 3 bases from V and 3 from J, leaving 8 bases between them. Germline CDR1 is SNHLY and CDR2 is FYNNEI. CDR3 DNA: TGTGCCAGCAGTGATAGGTCAGACTATGGCTACACCTTC. Encoded protein: CASSDRSDYGYTF.

The chain carries TRBV7-8 and TRBJ2-7; D is undetermined. This CDR3 contains 11 residues. Per the germline V gene, CDR1 is SGHVS and CDR2 is FQNEAQ. V shed 5 bases and J shed 3 bases, with 5 bases lying between them. This CDR3 is CASSNNYEQYF. Here the CDR3 DNA reads TGTGCCAGCAGCAACAACTACGAGCAGTACTTC.

The rearrangement links TRBV7-6 to TRBJ2-1; 9 bases agree with TRBD2. Germline V gene sequence: CDR1 SGHVS, CDR2 FNYEAQ. Trimming removed 0 bases from V and 7 bases from J; junction bases left unmatched: 7. There are 16 residues in the CDR3. CDR3 sequence: CASSLAPSGTLNEQFF. Here the CDR3 DNA reads TGTGCCAGCAGCTTAGCGCCTAGCGGGACCTTGAATGAGCAGTTCTTC.

J is TRBJ2-1 and V is TRBV9; the D is unclear. Germline V gene data show CDR1 as SGDLS and CDR2 as YYNGEE. CDR3 length equals 14 residues. V lost 4 bases and J 4 bases, leaving 12 bases between the germline ends. The CDR3 DNA follows: TGTGCCAGCAGCCCCGGGCCCGATTACAATGAGCAGTTCTTC. It codes for CASSPGPDYNEQFF.

CDR3 DNA: TGTGCCAGCAGTAAAGTGCCGAGCTCACCCCTCCACTTT. Its translation: CASSKVPSSPLHF. The rearrangement uses TRBV6-1 and TRBJ1-6; D uncertain. V gave up 5 bases and J gave up 10 bases, with 12 bases separating them. CDR3 length: 13 residues. The V gene's germline CDR1 is MNHNS and CDR2 SASEGT.

J is TRBJ2-2 and V is TRBV5-1, with TRBD2 as a possible D gene (6 bases). The V end lost 4 bases, the J end lost 5 bases, and 15 bases lay between the germline ends. The CDR3 runs to 15 residues. Germline lookup yields CDR1 SGHRS and CDR2 YFSETQ. This CDR3 is CASSITGDSTGELFF. CDR3 DNA: TGCGCCAGCAGCATCACGGGAGACTCGACCGGGGAGCTGTTTTTT.

The genes are TRBV6-5 and TRBJ2-7; D is tentatively TRBD1 or TRBD2 (5 bases each). From germline, CDR1 is MNHEY and CDR2 SVGAGI. This CDR3 has 13 amino acids. With 5 bases removed from V and 4 bases from J, the gap between germline ends came to 12 bases. DNA of the CDR3: TGTGCCAGCAGTCGGGGACCGGAGTACGAGCAGTACTTC. Protein: CASSRGPEYEQYF.

This clone was observed a single time. This may come from a read error, since a much larger clone is one base off. This same CDR3 is encoded by further DNA sequences in the sample. The J gene is TRBJ2-7, the V gene TRBV30; D not resolved. V was trimmed by 0 bases and J by 7 bases, leaving 10 bases between them. The germline V gene encodes CDR1 GTSNPN and CDR2 SVGIG (reference sequence). This CDR3 contains 12 residues. CDR3 amino acids: CAWSVPPREQYF. CDR3 bases: TGTGCCTGGAGTGTACCCCCGAGGGAGCAGTACTTC.

This clone was counted a single time. The chain employs TRBV6-1 and TRBJ2-7; no firm D call. Germline CDR1 and CDR2: MNHNS and SASEGT. The V end lost 5 bases, the J end lost 3 bases, and 14 bases lay between the germline ends. The CDR3 covers 14 residues. CDR3 DNA: TGTGCCAGCAGTCCGTATCGGATCTACTACGAGCAGTACTTC. Translating gives CASSPYRIYYEQYF.

This sequence joins TRBV19 and TRBJ2-5; weak D call: TRBD2 (6 bases). The CDR3 loop spans 14 amino acids. Germline lookup yields CDR1 LNHDA and CDR2 SQIVND (reference sequence). Between the trimmed V and J ends, which lost 5 bases and 5 bases, there was a span of 15 bases. CDR3 DNA sequence: TGTGCCAGTAGTGGAGGGGCGCTGGGGGAGACCCAGTACTTC. It specifies CASSGGALGETQYF.